This TCR beta chain was found in a study of control samples from healthy donors and cancer patients. Produced via immunoSEQ multiplex PCR; TCRdb's table is partial and in-frame only. The sample shows under 130,000 clones, approximately 90% of them seen only once. V was cut by 4 bases and J by 4 bases, with 17 bases left in between. CDR3 length: 16 amino acids. The chain has TRBV23-1 and TRBJ1-5; TRBD1 is a possible D gene (5 bases). TRBV23-1 is sorted into the ORF group, with uncertain function. Material for sequencing was PBMCs. The origin of this receptor is a man aged 55 to 69 with lung cancer. The CDR3 DNA reads TGCGCCAGCAGTCCCAAGCCGGAGGGGAGGAATCAGCCCCAGCATTTT. It specifies CASSPKPEGRNQPQHF.